The clone carrying this T cell receptor beta chain occurred once. Antigen: not known. Germline values: CDR1 SEHNR, CDR2 FQNEAQ (reference sequence). Trimming shortened V by 5 bases and J by 2 bases, and 13 bases separated the two germline ends. This CDR3 comprises 14 residues. These data originate in a study of EBV T-cell therapy then PD-1 blockade in nasopharyngeal carcinoma. Noted time point: 266 days after commencement of treatment, after nivolumab therapy. The treatment is: AdE1-LMPpoly-expanded autologous EBV-specific T-cell therapy followed by anti-PD-1 nivolumab. Libraries were prepared by immunoSEQ multiplex PCR; TCRdb keeps only in-frame clonotypes and omits some of them. The repertoire consists of approximately 22,000 clones, with around four fifths occurring once and the leading ten covering roughly a third.

Sequenced here: CD8+ T cells from blood, sampled at day 266 from a patient whose treatment included autologous EBV-specific T cells and nivolumab. V and J are TRBV7-9 and TRBJ2-7; D uncertain. The receptor's source is a man aged 35-49 years with nasopharyngeal carcinoma. The CDR3 protein is CASSPNGKTYEQYF. For the CDR3, the DNA is TGTGCCAGCAGCCCCAATGGGAAGACCTACGAGCAGTACTTC.